Following are 12 T cell receptor beta chains from one sample sequenced in a study of blood T cells in healthy people across ages. PCR was performed a second time for roughly 7 to 11 cycles using a sample-barcoded 5' primer and a J-beta primer mix. TCRdb independently ran MiXCR on the 5' RACE reads; one entry per CDR3 protein. The sample consists of some 860,000 distinct CDR3 sequences, approximately 53% of them appearing once. Sequencing was carried out using blood. The receptor set was obtained from a man aged 35 to 55 in good health.

This chain connects TRBV3-1 to TRBJ2-5; D call uncertain. The CDR3 sequence is 12 residues long. Trimming shortened V by 4 bases and J by 4 bases, and 7 bases separated the two germline ends. From germline, CDR1 is LGHDT and CDR2 YNNKEL (reference sequence). The CDR3 loop is CASSLNPETQYF. In DNA form, the CDR3 reads TGTGCCAGCAGCCTAAACCCAGAGACCCAGTACTTC.

The table lists this clonotype with a count of one. Germline and junction disagree at one end, which may indicate a read error. V and J are TRBV12-3 or TRBV12-4 and TRBJ2-5; D perhaps matches TRBD1 (8 bases). CDR3 length: 15 amino acids. CDR3 amino acids: CASSRHTGGEEAQYF. The CDR3 coding sequence is TGTGCCAGCAGTCGACACACAGGGGGGGAAGAGGCCCAGTACTTC.

V is TRBV28 and J is TRBJ2-3; D call uncertain. This CDR3 is built from 15 residues. CDR1 is MDHEN and CDR2 is SYDVKM in the germline V gene. V gave up 3 bases and J gave up 0 bases, with 10 bases separating them. The CDR3 protein is CASSLLISSTDTQYF. The CDR3 region has the DNA TGTGCCAGCAGTTTGCTCATCTCTAGCACAGATACGCAGTATTTT. Supplemented by reference TRBV28 and TRBJ2-3, the full variable domain reads DVKVTQSSRYLVKRTGEKVFLECVQDMDHENMFWYRQDPGLGLRLIYFSYDVKMKEKGDIPEGYSVSREKKERFSLILESASTNQTSMYLCASSLLISSTDTQYFGPGTRLTVL.

On this clonotype: This clone may be a read error of a much larger clone one base away. V gene TRBV9 combines with J gene TRBJ2-5, with D perhaps matching TRBD2 (6 bases). The J call is in doubt because the DNA end fits TRBJ2-7 better. The length of the CDR3 is 14 residues. Germline lookup yields CDR1 SGDLS and CDR2 YYNGEE. CDR3 sequence (DNA): TGTGCCAGCAGCGTAGACGGGGGTCTGAACGAGCAGTACTTC. Its protein product is CASSVDGGLNEQYF.

This rearrangement joins TRBV7-2 to TRBJ2-2; the match to TRBD1 covers 10 bases. With 3 bases clipped from V and 4 bases from J, the junction kept 2 bases outside the gene matches. Germline CDR1 and CDR2: SGHTA and FQGNSA. The CDR3 loop spans 15 amino acids. The CDR3 DNA reads TGTGCCAGCAGCTTCCGGACAGGGGGCACCGGGGAGCTGTTTTTT. Translation gives CASSFRTGGTGELFF. The variable domain in full, with the rest retrieved from reference TRBV7-2 and TRBJ2-2, is GAGVSQSPSNKVTEKGKDVELRCDPISGHTALYWYRQSLGQGLEFLIYFQGNSAPDKSGLPSDRFSAERTGGSVSTLTIQRTQQEDSAVYLCASSFRTGGTGELFFGEGSRLTVL.

V and J are TRBV15 and TRBJ2-3; D is unclear. V gave up 0 bases and J gave up 5 bases, with 3 bases separating them. CDR1 and CDR2 from the germline V gene are LNHNV and YYDKDF (reference sequence). The CDR3 spans 12 residues. The CDR3 DNA is TGTGCCACCAGCAGAGATCGAGATACGCAGTATTTT. Amino acid sequence: CATSRDRDTQYF. Full variable domain (remainder filled in from reference TRBV15 and TRBJ2-3): DAMVIQNPRYQVTQFGKPVTLSCSQTLNHNVMYWYQQKSSQAPKLLFHYYDKDFNNEADTPDNFQSRRPNTSFCFLDIRSPGLGDTAMYLCATSRDRDTQYFGPGTRLTVL.

The chain carries TRBV25-1 and TRBJ1-6, with D possibly TRBD1 on 5 matching bases. Germline V lookup: CDR1 MGHDK, CDR2 SYGVNS. V dropped 11 bases and J dropped 6 bases, with 14 bases sitting between them. The CDR3 totals 13 residues. CDR3 loop: CASSQAINSPLHF. The CDR3 coding sequence is TGTGCCTCCTCACAGGCCATTAATTCACCCCTCCACTTT.

The rearrangement links TRBV3-1 to TRBJ1-2; D not resolved. V shed 0 bases and J shed 7 bases, with 9 bases lying between them. Germline V gene lookup returns CDR1 LGHDT and CDR2 YNNKEL (reference sequence). The CDR3 consists of 13 residues. In nucleotides, the CDR3 is TGTGCCAGCAGCCAAGATGGTCCATCTGGCTACACCTTC. Encoded protein: CASSQDGPSGYTF.

The J gene is TRBJ2-1, the V gene TRBV15; the D gene is possibly TRBD1 (6 bases). This CDR3 is built from 14 residues. In germline, CDR1 is LNHNV, CDR2 YYDKDF (reference sequence). Trimming shortened V by 0 bases and J by 8 bases, and 11 bases separated the two germline ends. The CDR3 DNA reads TGTGCCACCAGCAGAGAACAGGGCCCCCATGAGCAGTTCTTC. It translates to CATSREQGPHEQFF.

The table lists this clonotype with a few counts. CDR3 bases: TGTGCCAGCAGTTCAATTAGGTCCCGCGGGTTCAGAATCTTTAACGATTATGGCTACACCTTC. Translated: CASSSIRSRGFRIFNDYGYTF. The chain couples TRBV12-3 or TRBV12-4 to TRBJ1-2; D is undetermined. This CDR3 region has 21 residues. Trimming took off 4 bases at V and 5 bases at J, with 35 bases between the two ends.

This clonotype was observed a handful of times. This chain connects TRBV15 to TRBJ2-6, with D maybe TRBD1 (6 bases). Germline lookup yields CDR1 LNHNV and CDR2 YYDKDF (reference sequence). The CDR3 is made up of 15 amino acids. V was cut by 4 bases and J by 4 bases, with 11 bases left in between. CDR3 amino acids: CATSIPQGGANVLTF. The CDR3 coding sequence is TGTGCCACCAGCATCCCACAGGGCGGGGCCAACGTCCTGACTTTC.

This clonotype came up a few times. This chain joins TRBV29-1 and TRBJ1-2, with D perhaps matching TRBD1 (5 bases). The CDR3 length is 17 residues. V was trimmed by 3 bases and J by 3 bases, leaving 23 bases between them. Germline CDR1 and CDR2: SQVTM and ANQGSEA. The DNA for the CDR3 is TGCAGCGTTGAGGTGGGGCAGGGAAAAGCCCACGACTATGGCTACACCTTC. Protein: CSVEVGQGKAHDYGYTF. The variable domain in full, with the rest retrieved from reference TRBV29-1 and TRBJ1-2, is SAVISQKPSRDICQRGTSLTIQCQVDSQVTMMFWYRQQPGQSLTLIATANQGSEATYESGFVIDKFPISRPNLTFSTLTVSNMSPEDSSIYLCSVEVGQGKAHDYGYTFGSGTRLTVV.